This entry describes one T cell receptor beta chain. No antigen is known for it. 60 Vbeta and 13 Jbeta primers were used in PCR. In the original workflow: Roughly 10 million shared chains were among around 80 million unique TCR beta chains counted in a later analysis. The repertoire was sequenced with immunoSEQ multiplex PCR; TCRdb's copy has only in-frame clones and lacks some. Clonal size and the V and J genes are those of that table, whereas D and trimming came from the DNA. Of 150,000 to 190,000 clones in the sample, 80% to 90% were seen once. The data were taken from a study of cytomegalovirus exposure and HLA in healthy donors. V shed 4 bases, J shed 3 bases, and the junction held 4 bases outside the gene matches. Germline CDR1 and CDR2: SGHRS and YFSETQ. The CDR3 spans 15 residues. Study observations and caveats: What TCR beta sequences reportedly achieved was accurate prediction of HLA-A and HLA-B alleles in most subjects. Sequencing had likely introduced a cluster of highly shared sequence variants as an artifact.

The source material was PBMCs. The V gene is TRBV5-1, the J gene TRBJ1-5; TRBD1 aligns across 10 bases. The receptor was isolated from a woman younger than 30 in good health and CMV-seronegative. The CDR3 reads CASSPGTGANQPQHF. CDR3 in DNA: TGCGCCAGCAGCCCAGGGACAGGGGCCAATCAGCCCCAGCATTTT.